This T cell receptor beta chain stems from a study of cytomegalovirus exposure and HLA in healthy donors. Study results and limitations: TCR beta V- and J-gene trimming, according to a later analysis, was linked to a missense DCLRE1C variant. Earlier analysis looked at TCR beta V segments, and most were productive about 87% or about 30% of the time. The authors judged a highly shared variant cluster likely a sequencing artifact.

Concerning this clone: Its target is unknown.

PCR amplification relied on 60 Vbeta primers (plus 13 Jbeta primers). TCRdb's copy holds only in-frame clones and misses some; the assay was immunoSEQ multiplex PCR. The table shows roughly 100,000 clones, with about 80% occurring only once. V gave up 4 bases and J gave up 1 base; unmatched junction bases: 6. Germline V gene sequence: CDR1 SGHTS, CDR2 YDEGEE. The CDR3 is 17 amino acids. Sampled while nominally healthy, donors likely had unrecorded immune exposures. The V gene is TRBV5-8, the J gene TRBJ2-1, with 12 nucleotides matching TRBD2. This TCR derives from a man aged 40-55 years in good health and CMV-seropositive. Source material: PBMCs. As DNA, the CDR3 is TGTGCCAGCAGCCGGAGGGGGACTAGCGGGTCCTACAATGAGCAGTTCTTC. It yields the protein CASSRRGTSGSYNEQFF.